This record covers a single TCR beta chain. What it binds is not known. The germline V gene encodes CDR1 SGHRS and CDR2 YFSETQ. Trimming cost V 3 bases and J 4 bases, with 16 bases left between them. The CDR3 sequence is 15 residues long. The sample is drawn from a study of response to subunit inactivated influenza vaccine. Broader study findings: Authors suggested that a seasonal influenza vaccination recruits few new T cells each time.

MiXCR, applied by TCRdb to the RT-PCR reads, yields one record per CDR3 protein. Seen here are about 190,000 distinct CDR3 sequences, approximately 15% observed once, and the top ten hold approximately 25%. The receptor was derived from a man aged 50 or older who received an inactivated influenza vaccine. Specimen: CD8+ T cells sorted from PBMCs, collected 5 days after vaccination. This chain links TRBV5-1 with TRBJ1-1; D is unclear. DNA for the CDR3: TGCGCCAGCAGCTCCCGCGATGAAGGGCGCACTGAAGCTTTCTTT. Amino acid sequence: CASSSRDEGRTEAFF.